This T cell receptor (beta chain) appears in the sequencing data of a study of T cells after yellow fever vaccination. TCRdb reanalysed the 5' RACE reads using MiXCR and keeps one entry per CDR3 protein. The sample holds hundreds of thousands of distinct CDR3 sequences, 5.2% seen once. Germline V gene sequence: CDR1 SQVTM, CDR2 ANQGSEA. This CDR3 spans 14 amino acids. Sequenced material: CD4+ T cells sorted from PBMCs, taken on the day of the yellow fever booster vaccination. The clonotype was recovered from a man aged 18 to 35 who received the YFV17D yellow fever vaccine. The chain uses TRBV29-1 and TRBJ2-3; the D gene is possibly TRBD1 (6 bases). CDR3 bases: TGCGGCGGCCGCAGGGGCGTTGGAACAGATACGCAGTATTTT. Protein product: CGGRRGVGTDTQYF.